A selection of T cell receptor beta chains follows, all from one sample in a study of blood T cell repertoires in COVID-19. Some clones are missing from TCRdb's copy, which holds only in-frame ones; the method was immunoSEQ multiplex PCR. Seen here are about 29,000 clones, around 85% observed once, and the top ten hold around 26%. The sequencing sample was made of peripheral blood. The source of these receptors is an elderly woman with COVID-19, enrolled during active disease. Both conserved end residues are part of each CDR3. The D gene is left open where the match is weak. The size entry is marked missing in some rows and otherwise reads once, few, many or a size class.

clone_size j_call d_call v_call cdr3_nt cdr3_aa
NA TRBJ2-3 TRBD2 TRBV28 TGTGCCAGCAGTCCGCGGACTAGCGGGGGGTCGAGCAGCCAGTATTTT CASSPRTSGGSSSQYF
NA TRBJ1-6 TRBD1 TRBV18 TGTGCCAGCTCACCGGGACAGGGCGGAAATTCACCCCTCCACTTT CASSPGQGGNSPLHF
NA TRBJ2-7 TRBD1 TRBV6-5 TGTGCCAGCAGCGCGCCGGGACAGGGGACCGACGAGCAGTACTTC CASSAPGQGTDEQYF
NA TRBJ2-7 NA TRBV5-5 TGTGCCAGCAGCTTGGATTCGCAGGGTCGCTCCTACGAGCAGTACTTC CASSLDSQGRSYEQYF
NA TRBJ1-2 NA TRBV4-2 TGTGCCAGCAGCTTTACAGCCGGGACATTCTATGGCTACACCTTC CASSFTAGTFYGYTF
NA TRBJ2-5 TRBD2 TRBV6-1 TGTGCCAGCAGTGAAGGCGGGGGGACTCAAGAGACCCAGTACTTC CASSEGGGTQETQYF
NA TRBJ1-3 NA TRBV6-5 TGTGCCAGCAGGGAGGGGGGGGGAAACACCATATATTTT CASREGGGNTIYF
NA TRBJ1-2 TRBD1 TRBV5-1 TGCGCCACACGTCCCGGGGGACAGGGAGATGGCTACACCTTC CATRPGGQGDGYTF
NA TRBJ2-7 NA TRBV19 TGTGCCAGTAGCCCCTACCCGGGGTACGAGCAGTACTTC CASSPYPGYEQYF
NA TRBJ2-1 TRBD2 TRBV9 TGTGCCAGCAGCGTTAGCGCGGGGGTCTCCTACAATGAGCAGTTCTTC CASSVSAGVSYNEQFF
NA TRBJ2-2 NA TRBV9 TGTGCCAGCAGCGTAGTCCAGGGGCAAACCGGGGAGCTGTTTTTT CASSVVQGQTGELFF
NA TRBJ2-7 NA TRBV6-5 TGTGCCAGCAGTTATATGGCTTCCTACGAGCAGTACTTC CASSYMASYEQYF
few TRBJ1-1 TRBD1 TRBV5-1 TGCGCCAGCAGGAAAACCCACAGGGGCGACACTGAAGCTTTCTTT CASRKTHRGDTEAFF
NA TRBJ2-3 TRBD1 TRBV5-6 TGTGCCAGCAGCAGGACAGGGAACACAGATACGCAGTATTTT CASSRTGNTDTQYF
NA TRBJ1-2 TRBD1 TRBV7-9 TGTGCCAGCAGCTGGGTCACCGGGACAGGGATCTATGGCTACACCTTC CASSWVTGTGIYGYTF
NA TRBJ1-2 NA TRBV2 TGTGCCAGCAGTGAAGGGCCAGGGCCACCCTATGGCTACACCTTC CASSEGPGPPYGYTF
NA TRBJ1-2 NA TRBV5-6 TGTGCCAGCAGCTTGCCAGGCAGTACTAACTATGGCTACACCTTC CASSLPGSTNYGYTF
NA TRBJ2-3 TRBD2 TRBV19 TGTGCCAGTAGCGGGGGGGCTCCAGATACGCAGTATTTT CASSGGAPDTQYF
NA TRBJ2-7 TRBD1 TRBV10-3 TGTGCCATCAGTGAGCAGGGGGATTCTTACGAGCAGTACTTC CAISEQGDSYEQYF
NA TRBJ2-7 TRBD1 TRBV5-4 TGTGCCAGCAGTTCCGCCGGGACAGGGTACGCCGAGCAGTACTTC CASSSAGTGYAEQYF
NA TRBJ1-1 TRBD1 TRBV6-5 TGTGCCAGCAATCGCGGGACAGGAGAAGCTTTCTTT CASNRGTGEAFF
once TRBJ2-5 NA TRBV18 TGTGCCAGCTCACCAATCCGCGGGGGCCAGGAGACCCAGTACTTC CASSPIRGGQETQYF
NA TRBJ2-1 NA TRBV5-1 TGCGCCAGCAGCTTGGAGTGGCCCGATGAGCAGTTCTTC CASSLEWPDEQFF
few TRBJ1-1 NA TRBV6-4 TGTGCCAGCAGTCTCGACAGGAACACTGAAGCTTTCTTT CASSLDRNTEAFF
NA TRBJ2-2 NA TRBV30 TGTGCCTGGACTCGGGTCAACACCGGGGAGCTGTTTTTT CAWTRVNTGELFF
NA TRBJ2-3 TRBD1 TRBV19 TGTGCCAGTACCCAAGGGGGCCTGGGGACAGATACGCAGTATTTT CASTQGGLGTDTQYF
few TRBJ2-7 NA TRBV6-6 TGTGCCAGCACGGCGGTACCTTCTTACGAGCAGTACTTC CASTAVPSYEQYF
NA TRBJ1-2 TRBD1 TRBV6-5 TGTGCCACTTATAACAGGGGACATGGCTACACCTTC CATYNRGHGYTF
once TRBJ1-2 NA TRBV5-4 TGTGCCAGCAGCTTGAATTCCGACATTTACTATGGCTACACCTTC CASSLNSDIYYGYTF
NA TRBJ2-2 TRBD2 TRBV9 TGTGCCAGCAGCGTAGCGACTAGCGGGGGGGCCGGGGAGCTGTTTTTT CASSVATSGGAGELFF
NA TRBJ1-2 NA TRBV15 TGTGCCACCAGCAGAGAAGGGGTATATGGCTACACCTTC CATSREGVYGYTF
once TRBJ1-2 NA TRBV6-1 TGTGCCAGCAGTGGAGACCCTACGCAGGGATTGGAAAGGGGCTACACCTTC CASSGDPTQGLERGYTF
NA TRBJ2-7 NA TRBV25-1 TGTGCCAGCAGTGAATACACGGCCTACGAGCAGTACTTC CASSEYTAYEQYF
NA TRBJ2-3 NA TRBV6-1 TGTGCCAGCAGTGACCTGACTCCCGACCCGGATACGCAGTATTTT CASSDLTPDPDTQYF
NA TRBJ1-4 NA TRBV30 TGTGCCTGGAGTGTTGGAGGGAGTAATGAAAAACTGTTTTTT CAWSVGGSNEKLFF
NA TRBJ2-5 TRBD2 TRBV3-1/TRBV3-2 TGTGCCAGCAGCCAGGGGACTAGCGGGGGGGCCGGAGAGACCCAGTACTTC CASSQGTSGGAGETQYF
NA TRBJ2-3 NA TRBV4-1 TGCGCCAGCAGCCAAGAGGCAGTCGGGGGAGATACGCAGTATTTT CASSQEAVGGDTQYF
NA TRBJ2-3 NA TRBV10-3 TGTGCCATCAGTGAGTCGGAGGACCGACCTAGCACAGATACGCAGTATTTT CAISESEDRPSTDTQYF
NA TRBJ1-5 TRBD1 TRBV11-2 TGTGCCAGCAGCTTAGGACAGGGAGACCAGCCCCAGCATTTT CASSLGQGDQPQHF
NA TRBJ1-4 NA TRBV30 TGTGCCTGGAGTGTACGTGAAGTAGAGGAAAAACTGTTTTTT CAWSVREVEEKLFF
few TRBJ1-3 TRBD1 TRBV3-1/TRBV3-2 TGTGCCAGCAGCCAAGCTAGGACAGGGACTGGAAACACCATATATTTT CASSQARTGTGNTIYF
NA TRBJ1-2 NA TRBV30 TGTGCCTGGAAGGGGGCTAACTATGGCTACACCTTC CAWKGANYGYTF
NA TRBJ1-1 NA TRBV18 TGTGCCAGCTCACCCACAAGAGTCGCGGACACTGAAGCTTTCTTT CASSPTRVADTEAFF
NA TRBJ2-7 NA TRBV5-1 TGCGCCAGCAGCTTGAGAGGACTAAACGCCGAGCAGTACTTC CASSLRGLNAEQYF
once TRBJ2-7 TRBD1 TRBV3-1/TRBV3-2 TGTGCCAGCAGCCCTCTCCGGGACAGGGGATACGAGCAGTACTTC CASSPLRDRGYEQYF
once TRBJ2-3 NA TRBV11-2 TGTGCCAGCAGCTTAGATCCCGGGTGGTTCACAGATACGCAGTATTTT CASSLDPGWFTDTQYF
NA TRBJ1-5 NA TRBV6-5 TGTGCCAGCGCTAGACAGAACAATCAGCCCCAGCATTTT CASARQNNQPQHF
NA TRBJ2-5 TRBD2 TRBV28 TGTGCCAGCAGTTCCTTGGACTCGACTAGCGGGGGAGGGGTGCGAGAGACCCAGTACTTC CASSSLDSTSGGGVRETQYF
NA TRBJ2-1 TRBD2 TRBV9 TGTGCCAGCAGCGTAGATAGCGGGGGTAGCTCCTACAATGAGCAGTTCTTC CASSVDSGGSSYNEQFF
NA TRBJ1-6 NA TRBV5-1 TGCGCCAGCAGCTTGGAACAGTTTAATTCACCCCTCCACTTT CASSLEQFNSPLHF
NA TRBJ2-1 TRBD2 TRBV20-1 TGCAGTGCGCCACTAGCGGGGGAGCAGTTCTTC CSAPLAGEQFF